Included here is one T cell receptor (beta chain) sequence, with context. This sample was included in a study of T cell responses to AZD1222 COVID-19 vaccine. Background on the study: Doses given second, at about 4 or about 12 weeks, were pooled.

Measured with immunoSEQ multiplex PCR; TCRdb has only the in-frame clones, and not every one. The sample contains 90,000 or so clones, around 85% of which appear only once. This CDR3 comprises 13 residues. The junction had 11 bases not matched to a gene; V was cut back by 8 bases and J by 6 bases. The V gene's germline CDR1 is SQVTM and CDR2 ANQGSEA. The TCR originated in an adult in good health. The V and J genes are TRBV29-1 and TRBJ2-3; 7 bases line up with TRBD1. Here the sequenced sample was peripheral blood, taken on day 0 of AZD1222 vaccination. CDR3 sequence reads: CSQKGAPADTQYF. CDR3 bases: TGCAGCCAGAAGGGGGCCCCCGCGGATACGCAGTATTTT.